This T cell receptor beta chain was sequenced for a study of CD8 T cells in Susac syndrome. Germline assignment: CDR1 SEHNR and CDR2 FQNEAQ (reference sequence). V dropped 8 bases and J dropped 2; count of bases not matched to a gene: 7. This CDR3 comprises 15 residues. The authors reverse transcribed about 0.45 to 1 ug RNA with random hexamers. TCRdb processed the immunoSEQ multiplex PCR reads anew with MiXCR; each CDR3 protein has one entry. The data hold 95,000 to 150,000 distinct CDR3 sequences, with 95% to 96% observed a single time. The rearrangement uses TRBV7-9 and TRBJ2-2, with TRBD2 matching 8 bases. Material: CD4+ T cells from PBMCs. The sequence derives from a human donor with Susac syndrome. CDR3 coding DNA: TGTGCCAGCCGGCTCGCGGGGGGCAACACCGGGGAGCTGTTTTTT. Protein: CASRLAGGNTGELFF.